Shown below are 8 T cell receptor beta chains from a single sample sequenced in a study of cytomegalovirus exposure and HLA in healthy donors. 13 Jbeta primers and 60 Vbeta primers were used for the PCR. Profiled with immunoSEQ multiplex PCR; TCRdb holds only in-frame clones, not every one. Altogether around 160,000 clones are present, almost 80% being singletons, with the ten largest covering about 6.9%. The sample was PBMCs. Source of these receptors: a woman in her forties in good health and CMV-seropositive.

The gene calls are TRBV19 and TRBJ1-2; the match to TRBD1 covers 7 bases. The V gene end was trimmed by 0 bases and the J gene end by 4 bases; junction bases not matched to a gene: 2. CDR3 length equals 14 residues. In germline, CDR1 is LNHDA, CDR2 SQIVND (reference sequence). This CDR3 reads CASSIETGFYGYTF. The CDR3 coding sequence is TGTGCCAGTAGTATAGAGACAGGGTTCTATGGCTACACCTTC.

Concerning this clone itself: One end of the junction fails to match germline, which may point to a read error. The gene calls are TRBV28 and TRBJ1-1, with D possibly being TRBD1 (6 bases). Germline V gene data show CDR1 as MDHEN and CDR2 as SYDVKM. The length of the CDR3 is 16 residues. CDR3: CASSLNVRQATAEASF. The CDR3 DNA reads as TGTGCCAGCAGTTTAAATGTACGACAGGCGACAGCTGAAGCTTCCTTT.

The chain joins TRBV7-9 to TRBJ2-7; 8 bases align to TRBD1. In germline, CDR1 is SEHNR, CDR2 FQNEAQ (reference sequence). The CDR3 is 15 amino acids. The ends lost 5 bases at V and 3 bases at J; junction bases unmatched: 9. The CDR3 DNA sequence: TGTGCCAGCAGCCCAGGGGCGGACAGGGTCTACGAGCAGTACTTC. Its translation is CASSPGADRVYEQYF. Full variable domain (missing parts from reference TRBV7-9 and TRBJ2-7): DTGVSQNPRHKITKRGQNVTFRCDPISEHNRLYWYRQTLGQGPEFLTYFQNEAQLEKSRLLSDRFSAERPKGSFSTLEIQRTEQGDSAMYLCASSPGADRVYEQYFGPGTRLTVT.

CDR3 protein: CASTLGSQETQYF. As DNA, the CDR3 is TGTGCCAGCACCTTGGGCAGCCAAGAGACCCAGTACTTC. The chain uses TRBV6-1 and TRBJ2-5; the D is unclear. Germline V CDR1 and CDR2: MNHNS, SASEGT. The CDR3 is 13 residues long. With 7 bases removed from V and 1 base from J, the gap between germline ends came to 10 bases.

The rearrangement uses TRBV5-1 and TRBJ2-3; 13 nucleotides agree with TRBD2. Per the germline V gene, CDR1 is SGHRS and CDR2 is YFSETQ. After removal of 4 bases from V and 5 bases from J, the junction contained 7 bases not matched to a gene. This CDR3 is built from 16 residues. CDR3 in amino acids: CASSAGTSGAVDTQYF. The CDR3 bases are TGCGCCAGCAGCGCCGGGACTAGCGGGGCCGTAGATACGCAGTATTTT.

The J gene is TRBJ2-3, the V gene TRBV5-1, with 7 bases fitting TRBD2. CDR3 length: 15 residues. The V gene's germline CDR1 is SGHRS and CDR2 YFSETQ. Unmatched junction bases numbered 4, after V lost 3 bases and J lost 0 bases. CDR3 bases: TGCGCCAGCAGCTCGGGACTATATAGCACAGATACGCAGTATTTT. Amino acids: CASSSGLYSTDTQYF.

The chain employs TRBV12-5 and TRBJ2-7, with TRBD1 identical over 7 bases. With V trimmed by 8 bases and J by 7 bases, 14 bases remained unmatched. The CDR3 length is 14 residues. Germline V gene data show CDR1 as LGHNT and CDR2 as FRNRAP. CDR3 region: CASSREGAVGEQYF. The CDR3 DNA is TGTGCTAGTAGCAGAGAGGGGGCTGTCGGGGAGCAGTACTTC.

The sample holds one count of this clone. The rearrangement uses TRBV7-2 and TRBJ2-7; 7 bases agree with TRBD2. Germline CDR1 and CDR2: SGHTA and FQGNSA. The CDR3 covers 15 residues. With V trimmed by 1 base and J by 1 base, 4 bases remained unmatched. CDR3 in amino acids: CASSLGASGSYEQYF. CDR3 nucleotide sequence: TGTGCCAGCAGCTTAGGGGCTAGCGGATCCTACGAGCAGTACTTC. Full variable domain (missing parts from reference TRBV7-2 and TRBJ2-7): GAGVSQSPSNKVTEKGKDVELRCDPISGHTALYWYRQSLGQGLEFLIYFQGNSAPDKSGLPSDRFSAERTGGSVSTLTIQRTQQEDSAVYLCASSLGASGSYEQYFGPGTRLTVT.